Listed here are 18 T cell receptor beta chains from one sample, sequenced in a study of blood T cell repertoires in COVID-19. Data came from immunoSEQ multiplex PCR; TCRdb stores just in-frame clones and leaves some out. The profile covers roughly 150,000 clones, with about nine tenths appearing a single time and about 2.5% taken by the ten largest. The specimen sequenced was peripheral blood. All receptors derive from a woman aged 70 to 79 with acute or convalescent COVID-19.

This chain connects TRBV29-1 to TRBJ2-7; a weak D match, TRBD1 (6 bases). Trimming took 6 bases from V and 4 from J, leaving 13 bases between them. The CDR3 contains 12 residues. Germline V gives CDR1 SQVTM, CDR2 ANQGSEA. The CDR3, as DNA: TGCAGCGTGGGGTCAGGGGTATACGAGCAGTACTTC. This gives the protein CSVGSGVYEQYF.

The chain carries TRBV7-2 and TRBJ2-5, with 8 positions matching TRBD1. CDR1 is SGHTA, CDR2 FQGNSA, per germline. The CDR3 consists of 15 residues. With V trimmed by 5 bases and J by 4 bases, 9 bases remained unmatched. CDR3 amino acids: CASSGVRGRRETQYF. DNA of the CDR3: TGTGCCAGCAGCGGAGTCAGGGGGCGCCGAGAGACCCAGTACTTC.

The chain couples TRBV2 to TRBJ1-5, with unresolved D. V shed 6 bases and J shed 5 bases, with 8 bases lying between them. Germline V lookup: CDR1 SNHLY, CDR2 FYNNEI. This CDR3 region has 12 residues. The DNA of the CDR3 is TGTGCCAGCAGGTCGTCCGATCAGCCCCAGCATTTT. Its protein product is CASRSSDQPQHF.

This chain connects TRBV5-1 to TRBJ2-2, with a tentative D call TRBD1 (5 bases). Deletions cut 2 bases from V and 6 bases from J, with 11 bases between. From germline, CDR1 is SGHRS and CDR2 YFSETQ. The CDR3 has 14 amino acids. In nucleotides, the CDR3 is TGCGCCAGCAGCTTAGACCAAGGGGCCGGGGAGCTGTTTTTT. Its translation: CASSLDQGAGELFF.

V usage is TRBV2 and J usage is TRBJ1-6, with TRBD1 matching over 7 bases. Germline CDR1 SNHLY, CDR2 FYNNEI. V shed 6 bases and J 2 bases; nucleotides not matched to a gene: 4. The CDR3 is 15 amino acids. The CDR3 DNA sequence: TGTGCCAGCAGAGAGGACAGGACCTATAATTCACCCCTCCACTTT. The encoded protein is CASREDRTYNSPLHF.

This chain uses TRBV6-5 with TRBJ2-7, with D perhaps TRBD1 (6 bases). Germline CDR1 MNHEY, CDR2 SVGAGI. CDR3 length equals 14 residues. The V gene lost 5 bases and the J gene lost 7 bases, with 18 bases spanning the gap. The CDR3 loop is CASSRQVQGLEQYV. The CDR3 DNA reads TGTGCCAGCAGTAGACAAGTACAGGGTCTGGAGCAGTACGTC.

The chain couples TRBV21-1 to TRBJ2-3; the table's TRBD2 call for D was not verified on the DNA. TRBV21-1 is annotated as a pseudogene. This CDR3 has 17 residues. The CDR3 sequence: CASSKVIKRGSTDTQYF. The CDR3 DNA reads as TGTGCCAGCAGCAAAGTCATTAAGCGGGGGTCCACAGATACGCAGTATTTT.

The J gene is TRBJ2-3, the V gene TRBV5-5; D might be TRBD2 (7 bases). The CDR3 is 16 residues long. V shed 0 bases and J shed 1 base, with 12 bases lying between them. Germline CDR1 reads SGHKS; CDR2 reads YYEKEE (reference sequence). CDR3 nucleotide sequence: TGTGCCAGCAGCTTGGACGTGGGGGGGCGCACAGATACGCAGTATTTT. Translated: CASSLDVGGRTDTQYF.

V is TRBV29-1 and J is TRBJ1-4, with 10 bases matching TRBD1. V dropped 4 bases and J dropped 7; count of bases not matched to a gene: 12. The CDR3 covers 16 residues. Germline V gives CDR1 SQVTM, CDR2 ANQGSEA. DNA for the CDR3: TGCAGCGTTGGAGGGCATTTCTGGGACAGGGGTGAAAAACTGTTTTTT. The encoded protein is CSVGGHFWDRGEKLFF.

The chain has TRBV7-8 and TRBJ2-3; no definite D call. V was clipped by 0 bases and J by 1 base, with 11 bases between them. CDR1 is SGHVS, CDR2 FQNEAQ, per germline. This CDR3 has 16 residues. CDR3 amino acids: CASSLAGASGTDTQYF. The CDR3 coding sequence is TGTGCCAGCAGCTTAGCGGGCGCCAGTGGCACAGATACGCAGTATTTT.

J is TRBJ1-1 and V is TRBV27, with D perhaps matching TRBD1 (5 bases). The CDR3 runs 15 residues. The V end was cut by 2 bases, the J end by 6 bases, with 16 bases between. CDR1 and CDR2 (germline): MNHEY, SMNVEV (reference sequence). Written as DNA, the CDR3 is TGTGCCAGCAGTTTAACCCGACAGACCCTCTCTGAAGCTTTCTTT. Protein product: CASSLTRQTLSEAFF.

The chain employs TRBV28 and TRBJ1-1; a possible D gene is TRBD1 (6 bases). The germline V and J ends were trimmed by 1 base and 5 bases, with 11 bases remaining between them. Germline V gene sequence: CDR1 MDHEN, CDR2 SYDVKM. The CDR3 is made up of 14 amino acids. The CDR3 region has the DNA TGTGCCAGCAGTTTATTCCCAGGGGTTACTGAAGCTTTCTTT. Amino acids: CASSLFPGVTEAFF.

In its sample, this clone was seen once. The J gene is TRBJ1-5, the V gene TRBV7-8; D may be TRBD1 (5 bases). CDR1 is SGHVS and CDR2 is FQNEAQ in the germline V gene. The CDR3 spans 15 residues. V gave up 4 bases and J gave up 3 bases, with 13 bases separating them. Here the CDR3 DNA reads TGTGCCAGCAGCTCCCGCAGGGCGTTCAATCAGCCCCAGCATTTT. This sequence encodes CASSSRRAFNQPQHF.

This clone was recorded only once. J is TRBJ1-2 and V is TRBV13; 7 bases line up with TRBD1. CDR3 length: 15 residues. After removal of 0 bases from V and 6 bases from J, the junction contained 7 bases not matched to a gene. CDR1 and CDR2 (germline): PRHDT, FYEKMQ (reference sequence). As DNA, the CDR3 is TGTGCCAGCAGCTTAGGGGAGGGACAGACTGATGGCTACACCTTC. Protein sequence: CASSLGEGQTDGYTF. The entire variable domain, with the rest obtained from reference TRBV13 and TRBJ1-2, is as follows: AAGVIQSPRHLIKEKRETATLKCYPIPRHDTVYWYQQGPGQDPQFLISFYEKMQSDKGSIPDRFSAQQFSDYHSELNMSSLELGDSALYFCASSLGEGQTDGYTFGSGTRLTVV.

The CDR3 here is CASSWMTGGVYTF. In DNA, the CDR3 is TGTGCCAGCAGCTGGATGACAGGGGGCGTCTACACCTTC. The chain employs TRBV11-2 and TRBJ1-2, with 10 bases matching TRBD1. There are 13 residues in the CDR3. V trimming: 4 bases; J trimming: 10 bases; junction bases outside the gene matches: 6. The germline CDR1 and CDR2 sequences are SGHAT and FQNNGV. The whole variable domain, filled in from reference TRBV11-2 and TRBJ1-2, reads EAGVAQSPRYKIIEKRQSVAFWCNPISGHATLYWYQQILGQGPKLLIQFQNNGVVDDSQLPKDRFSAERLKGVDSTLKIQPAKLEDSAVYLCASSWMTGGVYTFGSGTRLTVV.

This rearrangement joins TRBV15 to TRBJ2-1, with a possible D match to TRBD2 (7 bases). CDR1 is LNHNV and CDR2 is YYDKDF in the germline V gene (reference sequence). The ends were cut back, 0 bases at V and 4 bases at J, with 22 bases in the middle. The CDR3 totals 19 residues. CDR3 protein: CATSRDRLSGGGSYNEQFF. The CDR3 DNA reads TGTGCCACCAGCAGAGATCGGCTTAGTGGCGGGGGCAGTTACAATGAGCAGTTCTTC.

The chain is built from TRBV15 and TRBJ2-3; 13 positions match TRBD2. The V segment lost 4 bases and the J segment 2 bases; nucleotides outside the gene matches: 6. CDR1 and CDR2 from the germline V gene are LNHNV and YYDKDF (reference sequence). The CDR3 spans 17 residues. In DNA form, the CDR3 reads TGTGCCACCAGCATATCCGGACTAGCGGGGGTCACAGATACGCAGTATTTT. Its protein product is CATSISGLAGVTDTQYF.

As to this clone: One end of the junction varies from germline; a read error may be responsible. This chain links TRBV6-5 with TRBJ2-1, with D unresolved. This CDR3 region has 11 residues. The germline gives CDR1 MNHEY, CDR2 SVGAGI. CDR3 DNA: TGTGCGAGCAAAATGGCAGGTGAGCAGTTCTTC. Encoded protein: CASKMAGEQFF.